A selection of T cell receptor beta chains follows, all from one sample in a study of lymphopenia after photon versus proton radiotherapy. Assay used: immunoSEQ multiplex PCR; TCRdb lists only in-frame clones, some missing. This table holds tens of thousands of clones, more than 70% found once. Sequencing was performed on peripheral blood, taken from a patient treated with photon-based radiotherapy. The receptors were gathered from a man over 45 with gastric cancer. CDR3s include the opening cysteine and the closing phenylalanine or tryptophan. The D gene is left open where the match is weak. Not every row has a clone size; where given, it reads once, few, many or a size class.

clone size: NA
D gene: TRBD2
V gene: TRBV19
J gene: TRBJ2-7
CDR3 DNA: TGTGCCAGTAGTTCAAGACTAGCGGGAGACTACGAGCAGTACTTC
CDR3 protein: CASSSRLAGDYEQYF

clone size: NA
D gene: TRBD1
V gene: TRBV7-9
J gene: TRBJ1-5
CDR3 DNA: TGTGCCAGCAGCTACCCAGGGGGCGATCAGCCCCAGCATTTT
CDR3 protein: CASSYPGGDQPQHF

clone size: NA
D gene: NA
V gene: TRBV28
J gene: TRBJ2-7
CDR3 DNA: TGTGCCAGCGGACGGGGGTCGGGGTACGAGCAGTACTTC
CDR3 protein: CASGRGSGYEQYF

clone size: NA
D gene: NA
V gene: TRBV7-2
J gene: TRBJ2-2
CDR3 DNA: TGTGCCAGCAGCCCGCGGTCGGCGGGTCCCCGGGAGCTGTTTTTT
CDR3 protein: CASSPRSAGPRELFF

clone size: NA
D gene: NA
V gene: TRBV6-5
J gene: TRBJ2-1
CDR3 DNA: TGTGCCAGCAGACGGACCGAGGATGAGCAGTTCTTC
CDR3 protein: CASRRTEDEQFF

clone size: NA
D gene: NA
V gene: TRBV2
J gene: TRBJ1-1
CDR3 DNA: TGTGCCAGCAGTGACAGGGATAGGAGGAACACTGAAGCTTTCTTT
CDR3 protein: CASSDRDRRNTEAFF

clone size: NA
D gene: TRBD1
V gene: TRBV27
J gene: TRBJ1-2
CDR3 DNA: TGTGCCAGCAGTAGGACAGGGCGAGGCTATGGCTACACCTTC
CDR3 protein: CASSRTGRGYGYTF

clone size: NA
D gene: NA
V gene: TRBV10-3
J gene: TRBJ2-7
CDR3 DNA: TGTGCCATCATGGGTCCCGAGGGGTCCTACGAGCAGTACTTC
CDR3 protein: CAIMGPEGSYEQYF

clone size: NA
D gene: NA
V gene: TRBV15
J gene: TRBJ1-1
CDR3 DNA: TGTGCCACCAGCAGTCGCCGGGGGACTGAAGCTTTCTTT
CDR3 protein: CATSSRRGTEAFF

clone size: once
D gene: NA
V gene: TRBV9
J gene: TRBJ1-6
CDR3 DNA: TGTGCCAGCAGCCCCCAATTGGCAGGGACGGATTCACCCCTCCACTTT
CDR3 protein: CASSPQLAGTDSPLHF

clone size: NA
D gene: TRBD2
V gene: TRBV7-6
J gene: TRBJ2-1
CDR3 DNA: TGTGCCAGCAGCAGCGGGAGGGTCAACAATGAGCAGTTCTTC
CDR3 protein: CASSSGRVNNEQFF

clone size: NA
D gene: NA
V gene: TRBV7-8
J gene: TRBJ2-6
CDR3 DNA: TGTGCCAGCAGCTTTTTTACAGACTCTGGGGCCAACGTCCTGACTTTC
CDR3 protein: CASSFFTDSGANVLTF

clone size: NA
D gene: TRBD1
V gene: TRBV18
J gene: TRBJ2-7
CDR3 DNA: TGTGCCAGCTCACTCCCCGGGACAGGAAACGAGCAGTACTTC
CDR3 protein: CASSLPGTGNEQYF

clone size: NA
D gene: NA
V gene: TRBV7-2
J gene: TRBJ2-1
CDR3 DNA: TGTGCCAGCAGCCGGGGGATTACTGAGCAGTTCTTC
CDR3 protein: CASSRGITEQFF

clone size: NA
D gene: TRBD1
V gene: TRBV14
J gene: TRBJ2-4
CDR3 DNA: TGTGCCAGCAGCCGAGACCGGGACAGAGAAAAAAACATTCAGTACTTC
CDR3 protein: CASSRDRDREKNIQYF

clone size: NA
D gene: NA
V gene: TRBV14
J gene: TRBJ2-1
CDR3 DNA: TGTGCCAGCAGCTCCCGACTTGCCGCTGAGCAGTTCTTC
CDR3 protein: CASSSRLAAEQFF

clone size: once
D gene: TRBD2
V gene: TRBV28
J gene: TRBJ2-3
CDR3 DNA: TGTGCCAGCAGTTACTCTAGCGGCACCCGGGCAGATACGCAGTATTTT
CDR3 protein: CASSYSSGTRADTQYF

clone size: NA
D gene: TRBD2
V gene: TRBV11-2
J gene: TRBJ2-2
CDR3 DNA: TGTGCCAGCAGCTTACTTGGCTGGCTAGCGGGAGGGTTCACCGGGGAGCTGTTTTTT
CDR3 protein: CASSLLGWLAGGFTGELFF

clone size: NA
D gene: NA
V gene: TRBV7-2
J gene: TRBJ2-1
CDR3 DNA: TGTGCCAGCAGCTTAGCGGCGGAGCCCTACAATGAGCAGTTCTTC
CDR3 protein: CASSLAAEPYNEQFF

clone size: NA
D gene: NA
V gene: TRBV2
J gene: TRBJ2-6
CDR3 DNA: TGTGCCAGCAGTGGATACAGGGTGGGATCTGGGGCCAACGTCCTGACTTTC
CDR3 protein: CASSGYRVGSGANVLTF

clone size: once
D gene: NA
V gene: TRBV10-3
J gene: TRBJ2-1
CDR3 DNA: TGTGCCATCAGTGAGTCACCCCCCCCAGTGCAGTTCTTC
CDR3 protein: CAISESPPPVQFF

clone size: NA
D gene: TRBD2
V gene: TRBV19
J gene: TRBJ2-3
CDR3 DNA: TGTGCCAGTAGTATGGGCGGGGGAGGAGATACGCAGTATTTT
CDR3 protein: CASSMGGGGDTQYF

clone size: NA
D gene: NA
V gene: TRBV28
J gene: TRBJ2-5
CDR3 DNA: TGTGCCAGCAGTCTTAGACTCCAACCGTTCGGAGAGCAGTACTTC
CDR3 protein: CASSLRLQPFGEQYF

clone size: NA
D gene: TRBD1
V gene: TRBV6-1
J gene: TRBJ1-1
CDR3 DNA: TGTGCCAGCAGTGAATATGGGACAGGGCCTGGGGAAGCTTTCTTT
CDR3 protein: CASSEYGTGPGEAFF

clone size: NA
D gene: NA
V gene: TRBV5-4
J gene: TRBJ1-2
CDR3 DNA: TGTGCCAGCAGCCCCTCGTTTCTGGGCTACACCTTC
CDR3 protein: CASSPSFLGYTF

clone size: NA
D gene: NA
V gene: TRBV23-1
J gene: TRBJ2-1
CDR3 DNA: TGCGCCAGCAGTCAATACCCCCCAGGAAATTCTGGCTACAATGAGCAGTTCTTC
CDR3 protein: CASSQYPPGNSGYNEQFF

clone size: NA
D gene: NA
V gene: TRBV19
J gene: TRBJ2-2
CDR3 DNA: TGTGCCAGTAGGGGAAACAGGGATTTCACCGGGGAGCTGTTTTTT
CDR3 protein: CASRGNRDFTGELFF

clone size: NA
D gene: NA
V gene: TRBV5-8
J gene: TRBJ2-1
CDR3 DNA: TGTGCCAGCAGCTTGGAGGGGAGCTCCTACAATGAGCAGTTCTTC
CDR3 protein: CASSLEGSSYNEQFF

clone size: NA
D gene: NA
V gene: TRBV5-4
J gene: TRBJ2-7
CDR3 DNA: TGTGCCAGCAGCAGGGACCGCCTAGAGCAGTACTTC
CDR3 protein: CASSRDRLEQYF

clone size: NA
D gene: TRBD1
V gene: TRBV14
J gene: TRBJ2-6
CDR3 DNA: TGTGCCAGCAGCCAAATACCGGGACAGGGTTACGGGGCCAACGTCCTGACTTTC
CDR3 protein: CASSQIPGQGYGANVLTF

clone size: NA
D gene: NA
V gene: TRBV7-9
J gene: TRBJ2-7
CDR3 DNA: TGTGCCAGCAGCTCCAGGGGCAGGGGTTCTGACGAGCAGTACTTC
CDR3 protein: CASSSRGRGSDEQYF

clone size: NA
D gene: NA
V gene: TRBV19
J gene: TRBJ1-1
CDR3 DNA: TGTGCCAGTACAAGGGAGGGGCGAACTGAAGCTTTCTTT
CDR3 protein: CASTREGRTEAFF

clone size: NA
D gene: TRBD2
V gene: TRBV5-5
J gene: TRBJ2-7
CDR3 DNA: TGTGCCAGCAGTCCAGGACTAGCGGGAGCCAGTGGAGGCGAGCAGTACTTC
CDR3 protein: CASSPGLAGASGGEQYF

clone size: NA
D gene: NA
V gene: TRBV28
J gene: TRBJ2-7
CDR3 DNA: TGTGCCAGCAGTTTAGAAACCCACGAGCAGTACTTC
CDR3 protein: CASSLETHEQYF

clone size: NA
D gene: TRBD2
V gene: TRBV19
J gene: TRBJ2-6
CDR3 DNA: TGTGCCAGTAGTATCTTCCCCCAACTAGCGGGAGGTACTGGGGCCAACGTCCTGACTTTC
CDR3 protein: CASSIFPQLAGGTGANVLTF

clone size: NA
D gene: TRBD2
V gene: TRBV6-5
J gene: TRBJ2-7
CDR3 DNA: TGTGCCAGCAGTTACCTCGCTAGCGGACCATACGAGCAGTACTTC
CDR3 protein: CASSYLASGPYEQYF

clone size: NA
D gene: NA
V gene: TRBV4-1
J gene: TRBJ1-5
CDR3 DNA: TGCGCCAGCAGCCAAGTGTTAGCTATCGGCAATCAGCCCCAGCATTTT
CDR3 protein: CASSQVLAIGNQPQHF

clone size: NA
D gene: NA
V gene: TRBV5-5
J gene: TRBJ1-5
CDR3 DNA: TGTGCCAGCAGCTTGGAGGCAGGGGCTCAGCCCCAGCATTTT
CDR3 protein: CASSLEAGAQPQHF

clone size: NA
D gene: TRBD2
V gene: TRBV5-4
J gene: TRBJ2-7
CDR3 DNA: TGTGCCAGCAGTTACCTAGCGGGAGACTTTTACGAGCAGTACTTC
CDR3 protein: CASSYLAGDFYEQYF

clone size: NA
D gene: NA
V gene: TRBV4-1
J gene: TRBJ2-1
CDR3 DNA: TGCGCCAGCAGCCAGATCGGGGTCTCCTACAATGAGCAGTTCTTC
CDR3 protein: CASSQIGVSYNEQFF

clone size: few
D gene: NA
V gene: TRBV21-1
J gene: TRBJ1-5
CDR3 DNA: TGTGCCAGCAGCAAAAGTGGCAGGGATCAGCCCCAGCATTTT
CDR3 protein: CASSKSGRDQPQHF

clone size: NA
D gene: TRBD2
V gene: TRBV11-2
J gene: TRBJ2-2
CDR3 DNA: TGTGCCAGCAGGGGAAGACTAGCGGGAGTAGCGGGGGGCGGGGAGCTGTTTTTT
CDR3 protein: CASRGRLAGVAGGGELFF

clone size: NA
D gene: NA
V gene: TRBV7-9
J gene: TRBJ1-1
CDR3 DNA: TGTGCCAGCAGCGACGCGGGGGCACCGAACACTGAAGCTTTCTTT
CDR3 protein: CASSDAGAPNTEAFF

clone size: NA
D gene: NA
V gene: TRBV19
J gene: TRBJ1-1
CDR3 DNA: TGTGCCAGTAGTATCGCGGACCTTAACACTGAAGCTTTCTTT
CDR3 protein: CASSIADLNTEAFF

clone size: NA
D gene: NA
V gene: TRBV7-2
J gene: TRBJ2-3
CDR3 DNA: TGTGCCAGCAGCCCCGCACTAGCCCTCACAGATACGCAGTATTTT
CDR3 protein: CASSPALALTDTQYF

clone size: once
D gene: NA
V gene: TRBV19
J gene: TRBJ2-1
CDR3 DNA: TGTGCCAGTAGTTCCATACTAGCCTCAGTCAATGAGCAGTTCTTC
CDR3 protein: CASSSILASVNEQFF

clone size: NA
D gene: NA
V gene: TRBV14
J gene: TRBJ2-3
CDR3 DNA: TGTGCCAGCAGCCGGATCGTACTTACCGATAGCACAGATACGCAGTATTTT
CDR3 protein: CASSRIVLTDSTDTQYF

clone size: NA
D gene: TRBD2
V gene: TRBV7-6
J gene: TRBJ2-3
CDR3 DNA: TGTGCCAGCAGCTCCGGACTAGCGGGACAGGCAGATACGCAGTATTTT
CDR3 protein: CASSSGLAGQADTQYF

clone size: once
D gene: TRBD2
V gene: TRBV30
J gene: TRBJ2-2
CDR3 DNA: TGTGCCTGTCAGACTAGCGGGAGGGCCACCGGGGAGCTGTTTTTT
CDR3 protein: CACQTSGRATGELFF

clone size: NA
D gene: NA
V gene: TRBV2
J gene: TRBJ1-2
CDR3 DNA: TGTGCCAGCAGCGGAGATTATGGCTACACCTTC
CDR3 protein: CASSGDYGYTF

clone size: NA
D gene: TRBD2
V gene: TRBV27
J gene: TRBJ2-4
CDR3 DNA: TGTGCCAGCAGTTCGGGGCGGGAGGGGGCCAAAAACATTCAGTACTTC
CDR3 protein: CASSSGREGAKNIQYF

clone size: NA
D gene: NA
V gene: TRBV7-3
J gene: TRBJ2-1
CDR3 DNA: TGTGCCAGCAGCTTACCGGGCCGGCGTGAGCAGTTCTTC
CDR3 protein: CASSLPGRREQFF

clone size: NA
D gene: NA
V gene: TRBV19
J gene: TRBJ1-5
CDR3 DNA: TGTGCCAGTAGTATTTCAGGGGCTAGGAATCAGCCCCAGCATTTT
CDR3 protein: CASSISGARNQPQHF

clone size: NA
D gene: NA
V gene: TRBV15
J gene: TRBJ1-2
CDR3 DNA: TGTGCCACCAGGGCAACGCACAGGGACGGCTACACCTTC
CDR3 protein: CATRATHRDGYTF

clone size: NA
D gene: NA
V gene: TRBV25-1
J gene: TRBJ2-7
CDR3 DNA: TGTGCCAGCAGTGAATTAACAGGGTATACCTACGAGCAGTACTTC
CDR3 protein: CASSELTGYTYEQYF

clone size: NA
D gene: NA
V gene: TRBV7-2
J gene: TRBJ1-2
CDR3 DNA: TGTGCCAGCAGCTTTTCAAGGAACTATGGCTACACCTTC
CDR3 protein: CASSFSRNYGYTF

clone size: once
D gene: TRBD1
V gene: TRBV27
J gene: TRBJ2-7
CDR3 DNA: TGTGCCAGCCAGACAGGGCCCTCGGGCGAGCAGTACTTC
CDR3 protein: CASQTGPSGEQYF

clone size: NA
D gene: TRBD1
V gene: TRBV29-1
J gene: TRBJ2-1
CDR3 DNA: TGCAGCGTGGCACAGGGGAGAAGCAACAATGAGCAGTTCTTC
CDR3 protein: CSVAQGRSNNEQFF

clone size: NA
D gene: NA
V gene: TRBV28
J gene: TRBJ1-3
CDR3 DNA: TGTGCCAGCAGTTACAGCAGCTCTGGAAACACCATATATTTT
CDR3 protein: CASSYSSSGNTIYF

clone size: few
D gene: TRBD1
V gene: TRBV6-1
J gene: TRBJ2-7
CDR3 DNA: TGTGCCCTCAGGGGGCAGGGGGCGAACGAGCAGTACTTC
CDR3 protein: CALRGQGANEQYF